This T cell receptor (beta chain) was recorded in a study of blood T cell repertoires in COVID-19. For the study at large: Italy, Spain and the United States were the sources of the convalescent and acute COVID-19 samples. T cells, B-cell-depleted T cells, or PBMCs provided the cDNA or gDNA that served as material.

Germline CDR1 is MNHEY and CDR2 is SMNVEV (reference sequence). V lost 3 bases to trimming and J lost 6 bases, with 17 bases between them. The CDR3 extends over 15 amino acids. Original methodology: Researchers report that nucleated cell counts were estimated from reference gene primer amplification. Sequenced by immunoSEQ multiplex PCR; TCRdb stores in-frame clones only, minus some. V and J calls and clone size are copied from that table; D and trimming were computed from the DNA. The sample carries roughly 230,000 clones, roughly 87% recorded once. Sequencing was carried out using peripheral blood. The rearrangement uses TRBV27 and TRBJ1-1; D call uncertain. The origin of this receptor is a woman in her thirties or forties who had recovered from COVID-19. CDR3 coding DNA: TGTGCCAGCAGTTTCGGTGTCCGGGGATGGTCTGAAGCTTTCTTT. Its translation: CASSFGVRGWSEAFF.